Listed below are T cell receptor beta chains from one sample, sequenced in a study of T cell responses to AZD1222 COVID-19 vaccine. The protocol was immunoSEQ multiplex PCR, while the TCRdb copy is restricted to in-frame clones and leaves out a portion. This sample has over 90,000 clones, with 80% to 95% found just once. The input for sequencing was peripheral blood, taken 28 days after the second AZD1222 dose. Receptors originate from an adult who received the AZD1222 COVID-19 vaccine. CDR3s include the opening cysteine and the closing phenylalanine or tryptophan. Each record gives: CDR3 DNA, CDR3 protein, J gene, clone size, V gene, D gene. D genes are given only for firm matches. Clone size, where shown, is once, few, many, or a class for clones that have expanded.

CDR3 DNA: TGCGCCAGCAGCCAAGGGGGACTAGCGGGGGGTTTTGATGAGCAGTTCTTC
CDR3 protein: CASSQGGLAGGFDEQFF
J gene: TRBJ2-1
clone size: -
V gene: TRBV4-3
D gene: TRBD2

CDR3 DNA: TGTGCCTGGAGTTTGACGACTAGCGGAAATGAGCAGTTCTTC
CDR3 protein: CAWSLTTSGNEQFF
J gene: TRBJ2-1
clone size: -
V gene: TRBV30
D gene: TRBD2

CDR3 DNA: TGTGCCAGCAGCTGGCCCGGGACTAGCGCATACAATGAGCAGTTCTTC
CDR3 protein: CASSWPGTSAYNEQFF
J gene: TRBJ2-1
clone size: -
V gene: TRBV7-2
D gene: TRBD2

CDR3 DNA: TGTGCCAGCAGCCAGGCAAGGGGGGGAGGCTACACCTTC
CDR3 protein: CASSQARGGGYTF
J gene: TRBJ1-2
clone size: -
V gene: TRBV3-1/TRBV3-2
D gene: -

CDR3 DNA: TGTGCCAGCAGTGAATTGGGCAGTAGTTTTCAAGAGACCCAGTACTTC
CDR3 protein: CASSELGSSFQETQYF
J gene: TRBJ2-5
clone size: -
V gene: TRBV25-1
D gene: -

CDR3 DNA: TGTGCCAGCAGCCCTCGGTCAGGGAAGTCCCCCTGGGGCTACACCTTC
CDR3 protein: CASSPRSGKSPWGYTF
J gene: TRBJ1-2
clone size: -
V gene: TRBV3-1/TRBV3-2
D gene: -

CDR3 DNA: TGTGCCAGCAGCCCCCACCGGACGACGGAGGGAGGGATTCAGCCCCAGCATTTT
CDR3 protein: CASSPHRTTEGGIQPQHF
J gene: TRBJ1-5
clone size: -
V gene: TRBV5-6
D gene: -

CDR3 DNA: TGTGCCAGCAGTGATGCCCGTAAGGCTTTCTTT
CDR3 protein: CASSDARKAFF
J gene: TRBJ1-1
clone size: -
V gene: TRBV25-1
D gene: -

CDR3 DNA: TGTGCCAGCAGTTCGAGGCAGCAGCCCCAGCATTTT
CDR3 protein: CASSSRQQPQHF
J gene: TRBJ1-5
clone size: once
V gene: TRBV28
D gene: -

CDR3 DNA: TGTGCCAGCAGTTTGGCAGGGTCTGGCTACACCTTC
CDR3 protein: CASSLAGSGYTF
J gene: TRBJ1-2
clone size: -
V gene: TRBV28
D gene: -

CDR3 DNA: TGTGCCAGCAGTGAAATGGTTTCGAACACTGAAGCTTTCTTT
CDR3 protein: CASSEMVSNTEAFF
J gene: TRBJ1-1
clone size: -
V gene: TRBV2
D gene: -

CDR3 DNA: TGTGCCAGCAGCATCGGACTGGTGGGAGAGACCCAGTACTTC
CDR3 protein: CASSIGLVGETQYF
J gene: TRBJ2-5
clone size: once
V gene: TRBV7-9
D gene: -

CDR3 DNA: TGTGCCAGCAGCTTGGCGGGACCCACCATATATTTT
CDR3 protein: CASSLAGPTIYF
J gene: TRBJ1-3
clone size: -
V gene: TRBV7-9
D gene: -

CDR3 DNA: TGTGCCTGGAGTGACGTGTATAATTCACCCCTCCACTTT
CDR3 protein: CAWSDVYNSPLHF
J gene: TRBJ1-6
clone size: few
V gene: TRBV30
D gene: -

CDR3 DNA: TGCAGCGTTGAAGCGTTGGGCAGGGGAAGCTATGGCTACACCTTC
CDR3 protein: CSVEALGRGSYGYTF
J gene: TRBJ1-2
clone size: -
V gene: TRBV29-1
D gene: -

CDR3 DNA: TGTGCCAGCAGTTACAAACAGCTCTATGGCTACACCTTC
CDR3 protein: CASSYKQLYGYTF
J gene: TRBJ1-2
clone size: -
V gene: TRBV6-6
D gene: -

CDR3 DNA: TGTGCCACCAGTGATTTGGGGTACGAGCAGTACTTC
CDR3 protein: CATSDLGYEQYF
J gene: TRBJ2-7
clone size: -
V gene: TRBV24-1
D gene: -

CDR3 DNA: TGCGCCAGCAGCTTGGGACAGCGCGCTGAAGCTTTCTTT
CDR3 protein: CASSLGQRAEAFF
J gene: TRBJ1-1
clone size: -
V gene: TRBV5-1
D gene: -

CDR3 DNA: TGCGCCAGCAGCCAAGTCGCGGAATGGAGTACCTCCAGCACAGATACGCAGTATTTT
CDR3 protein: CASSQVAEWSTSSTDTQYF
J gene: TRBJ2-3
clone size: -
V gene: TRBV4-1
D gene: -

CDR3 DNA: TGCGCCAGCAGCCAAGTGCCGACAGGGGGCGGCCAGTACTTC
CDR3 protein: CASSQVPTGGGQYF
J gene: TRBJ2-7
clone size: -
V gene: TRBV4-1
D gene: TRBD1

CDR3 DNA: TGTGCCACCAGCAGAGACCCCGGGAGGGCCCTCCACTTT
CDR3 protein: CATSRDPGRALHF
J gene: TRBJ1-6
clone size: -
V gene: TRBV15
D gene: -

CDR3 DNA: TGTGCCAGCAGTTACTCGACAGTTACCTATGGCTACACCTTC
CDR3 protein: CASSYSTVTYGYTF
J gene: TRBJ1-2
clone size: -
V gene: TRBV6-2/TRBV6-3
D gene: -

CDR3 DNA: TGTGCCAGCATTACATTGGTCCATCAGCCCCAGCATTTT
CDR3 protein: CASITLVHQPQHF
J gene: TRBJ1-5
clone size: -
V gene: TRBV12-3/TRBV12-4
D gene: -

CDR3 DNA: TGTGCCACCAAGGAGGCGGACACTGAAGCTTTCTTT
CDR3 protein: CATKEADTEAFF
J gene: TRBJ1-1
clone size: -
V gene: TRBV6-5
D gene: -

CDR3 DNA: TGTGCCAGCAGTTACAATGGCAGAGTGAACACTGAAGCTTTCTTT
CDR3 protein: CASSYNGRVNTEAFF
J gene: TRBJ1-1
clone size: -
V gene: TRBV6-5
D gene: -

CDR3 DNA: TGTGCCAGCAGGACCCAGGGATATTCACCCCTCCACTTT
CDR3 protein: CASRTQGYSPLHF
J gene: TRBJ1-6
clone size: few
V gene: TRBV12-3/TRBV12-4
D gene: -

CDR3 DNA: TGTGCCAGCAGCCAGACAGGGGGCTTGGGGTCTGGGGCCAACGTCCTGACTTTC
CDR3 protein: CASSQTGGLGSGANVLTF
J gene: TRBJ2-6
clone size: once
V gene: TRBV3-1/TRBV3-2
D gene: TRBD1

CDR3 DNA: TGTGCCAGTAGTAGGGTTGCGGTGGTTCAGGCGACAGCGGCAGATACGCAGTATTTT
CDR3 protein: CASSRVAVVQATAADTQYF
J gene: TRBJ2-3
clone size: -
V gene: TRBV19
D gene: -

CDR3 DNA: TGTGCCAGCAGCTTGGGCAGTAATGAAAAACTGTTTTTT
CDR3 protein: CASSLGSNEKLFF
J gene: TRBJ1-4
clone size: -
V gene: TRBV7-9
D gene: -

CDR3 DNA: TGCGCCAGCAGCTTGACAGGGGGTAGTACCGGGGAGCTGTTTTTT
CDR3 protein: CASSLTGGSTGELFF
J gene: TRBJ2-2
clone size: -
V gene: TRBV5-1
D gene: TRBD1

CDR3 DNA: TGTGCCAGCAGTCGTATCCAAGAGACCCAGTACTTC
CDR3 protein: CASSRIQETQYF
J gene: TRBJ2-5
clone size: -
V gene: TRBV2
D gene: -

CDR3 DNA: TGTGCCAGCAGTTTTGAGGGGTACAATGAGCAGTTCTTC
CDR3 protein: CASSFEGYNEQFF
J gene: TRBJ2-1
clone size: -
V gene: TRBV12-3/TRBV12-4
D gene: -

CDR3 DNA: TGTGCCAGTAGTATAGACCCGGCTTACGCGAACACCGGGGAGCTGTTTTTT
CDR3 protein: CASSIDPAYANTGELFF
J gene: TRBJ2-2
clone size: -
V gene: TRBV19
D gene: -

CDR3 DNA: TGTGCCAGCACCCAGGACGGTATGGGAGGCTACACCTTC
CDR3 protein: CASTQDGMGGYTF
J gene: TRBJ1-2
clone size: -
V gene: TRBV9
D gene: -

CDR3 DNA: TGTGCCAGCAGTTTCCCGGGACAGGGGGCTAACTATGGCTACACCTTC
CDR3 protein: CASSFPGQGANYGYTF
J gene: TRBJ1-2
clone size: -
V gene: TRBV6-5
D gene: TRBD1

CDR3 DNA: TGTGCCAGCAGTCCATATACCGGGACAGGGGGCACCTACCAAGAGACCCAGTACTTC
CDR3 protein: CASSPYTGTGGTYQETQYF
J gene: TRBJ2-5
clone size: -
V gene: TRBV27
D gene: TRBD1

CDR3 DNA: TGTGCCACCAGCTCACTGGCGGGCGCAGATACGCAGTATTTT
CDR3 protein: CATSSLAGADTQYF
J gene: TRBJ2-3
clone size: -
V gene: TRBV15
D gene: -

CDR3 DNA: TGCGCCAGCAGCTTGGCTGGGGGGGGAGGTAGGCGTGAGCAGTTCTTC
CDR3 protein: CASSLAGGGGRREQFF
J gene: TRBJ2-1
clone size: -
V gene: TRBV5-1
D gene: TRBD2

CDR3 DNA: TGTGCCAGCAGTTTAACATATGAAAAACTGTTTTTT
CDR3 protein: CASSLTYEKLFF
J gene: TRBJ1-4
clone size: -
V gene: TRBV28
D gene: -

CDR3 DNA: TGTGCCAGCAGCCGAGACAACAGGGCCGGTACTAATGAAAAACTGTTTTTT
CDR3 protein: CASSRDNRAGTNEKLFF
J gene: TRBJ1-4
clone size: -
V gene: TRBV3-1/TRBV3-2
D gene: -

CDR3 DNA: TGTGCCTGGAGCGAACAGATTGCAACTAATGAAAAACTGTTTTTT
CDR3 protein: CAWSEQIATNEKLFF
J gene: TRBJ1-4
clone size: -
V gene: TRBV30
D gene: -

CDR3 DNA: TGTGCCAGCAGTGAATTGGGGACAGGGGGCAGGGAGCAGTACTTC
CDR3 protein: CASSELGTGGREQYF
J gene: TRBJ2-7
clone size: once
V gene: TRBV25-1
D gene: TRBD1

CDR3 DNA: TGTGCCAGCAGCTTGGATCGACGGGGGGGCCCGCCCGAGCAGTACTTC
CDR3 protein: CASSLDRRGGPPEQYF
J gene: TRBJ2-7
clone size: -
V gene: TRBV7-2
D gene: TRBD2

CDR3 DNA: TGTGCCAGCAGCGTAGCTACATTGACAGGGAATTATGGCTACACCTTC
CDR3 protein: CASSVATLTGNYGYTF
J gene: TRBJ1-2
clone size: -
V gene: TRBV9
D gene: TRBD1

CDR3 DNA: TGCAGTGCTAGTCGCCCGGCGCGGGGGGGCCTTGAGACCCAGTACTTC
CDR3 protein: CSASRPARGGLETQYF
J gene: TRBJ2-5
clone size: -
V gene: TRBV20-1
D gene: TRBD2

CDR3 DNA: TGTGCCAGCAGTGACGTTGACAGGGTGGCCACTGAAGCTTTCTTT
CDR3 protein: CASSDVDRVATEAFF
J gene: TRBJ1-1
clone size: -
V gene: TRBV6-1
D gene: TRBD1

CDR3 DNA: TGTGCCAGCAGTGCTCGCGGGGCGGTCACTGAAGCTTTCTTT
CDR3 protein: CASSARGAVTEAFF
J gene: TRBJ1-1
clone size: -
V gene: TRBV28
D gene: -

CDR3 DNA: TGCGCCAGCAGCTTGGGACAGGGAAGCACAGATACGCAGTATTTT
CDR3 protein: CASSLGQGSTDTQYF
J gene: TRBJ2-3
clone size: -
V gene: TRBV5-1
D gene: TRBD1

CDR3 DNA: TGCAGTGCTAGTGTCCCGGGCAGCAATCAGCCCCAGCATTTT
CDR3 protein: CSASVPGSNQPQHF
J gene: TRBJ1-5
clone size: few
V gene: TRBV20-1
D gene: -

CDR3 DNA: TGTGCCAGTGGTCGGGGGTCGGACACCGGGGAGCTGTTTTTT
CDR3 protein: CASGRGSDTGELFF
J gene: TRBJ2-2
clone size: -
V gene: TRBV19
D gene: -

CDR3 DNA: TGTGCCAGCAGCCGGGGTAATCAGCCCCAGCATTTT
CDR3 protein: CASSRGNQPQHF
J gene: TRBJ1-5
clone size: -
V gene: TRBV27
D gene: -

CDR3 DNA: TGTGCCAGCAGCCTGGGACTAGCGGGGTCGAACACCGGGGAGCTGTTTTTT
CDR3 protein: CASSLGLAGSNTGELFF
J gene: TRBJ2-2
clone size: -
V gene: TRBV11-2
D gene: TRBD2

CDR3 DNA: TGCGCCAGCAGCCAAGATCCCCCAGGGGGCGCCGGGGAGCTGTTTTTT
CDR3 protein: CASSQDPPGGAGELFF
J gene: TRBJ2-2
clone size: few
V gene: TRBV4-3
D gene: TRBD1

CDR3 DNA: TGTGCCAGCAGCCCACCTTCGGGGCGGAGCTCCTACGAGCAGTACTTC
CDR3 protein: CASSPPSGRSSYEQYF
J gene: TRBJ2-7
clone size: -
V gene: TRBV7-9
D gene: -

CDR3 DNA: TGTGCCAGCACCCCTTACGGGTACTATAGCAATCAGCCCCAGCATTTT
CDR3 protein: CASTPYGYYSNQPQHF
J gene: TRBJ1-5
clone size: once
V gene: TRBV28
D gene: -

CDR3 DNA: TGTGCCAGCAGCTTTGGTCCCAGGAGCGGGGGACCCACAGATACGCAGTATTTT
CDR3 protein: CASSFGPRSGGPTDTQYF
J gene: TRBJ2-3
clone size: -
V gene: TRBV5-5
D gene: TRBD2

CDR3 DNA: TGTGCCAGCGGCCCGCGGACCTACGAGCAGTACTTC
CDR3 protein: CASGPRTYEQYF
J gene: TRBJ2-7
clone size: -
V gene: TRBV28
D gene: -